This T cell receptor (beta chain) was retrieved from a study of blood T cells in healthy people across ages. This clonotype showed up just a few times. The V gene lost 2 bases and the J gene lost 5 bases, with 9 bases spanning the gap. Looked up from germline, CDR1 is MDHEN and CDR2 is SYDVKM. This CDR3 spans 13 amino acids. The second PCR ran roughly 6 to 11 cycles with a sample-barcoded 5' primer and J-beta primers. TCRdb redid the calling of the 5' RACE reads with MiXCR, one entry per CDR3 protein. The sample shows 760,000 or so distinct CDR3 sequences, 25% of them seen only once. The data were also submitted as part of a second study, on T cells of mothers and their children.

The chain couples TRBV28 to TRBJ1-2, with a weak D call TRBD1 (5 bases). This receptor was obtained from a boy between 10 and 17 years old in good health. Sample: blood. CDR3 region: CASSLDRPYGYTF. The CDR3 bases are TGTGCCAGCAGTTTAGACAGACCGTATGGCTACACCTTC.